These T cell receptor beta chains were read from a single sample in a study of long-term antiretroviral therapy in people with HIV. Data came from immunoSEQ multiplex PCR; TCRdb stores just in-frame clones and leaves some out. Of under 35,000 clones in the sample, about 95% are singletons; the top ten hold under 2.5%. Specimen: unsorted PBMCs, collected approximately 6.6 years after starting antiretroviral therapy. These TCRs come from a man between 25 and 39 years old with HIV. The CDR3 runs from the conserved cysteine through the conserved F or W. A D gene is named only where the DNA matches it firmly.

TRBV11-2,16,TRBD2,CASSHGLAGGRETQYF
TRBV5-1,14,.,CASSPGGSSYEQYF
TRBV9,15,.,CASSVFQGRNYGYTF
TRBV7-8,12,.,CASSATGQPQHF
TRBV7-9,13,.,CASSHGRPTEAFF
TRBV7-9,13,TRBD1,CASSTRQGNEAFF
TRBV19,14,TRBD1,CASSPTPGGIKAFF
TRBV5-4,13,TRBD1,CASRGQGGNTIYF
TRBV19,11,.,CASSGAVSYTF
TRBV11-2,15,TRBD2,CASSLAGGSGGEQYF
TRBV25-1,16,TRBD1,CASSESEDRVDTEAFF
TRBV9,13,.,CASSIGTNYGYTF
TRBV7-7,13,.,CASSRKQNSEQYF
TRBV2,12,.,CASGPPLGGYTF
TRBV29-1,12,TRBD1,CSVGDRGGEQYF
TRBV7-2,17,TRBD2,CASSSSLGGGAWETQYF
TRBV13,13,TRBD1,CASTPGTVHGYTF
TRBV10-3,15,TRBD1,CAMGPDRGTNYGYTF
TRBV4-1,16,.,CASSQAFPNPLSEQYF
TRBV27,14,TRBD1,CASSPQGVNQPQHF
TRBV9,19,.,CASSVGAVEWPRANYGYTF
TRBV4-3,15,.,CASSRILATNEKLFF
TRBV27,16,.,CASSFLGQRGPGELFF
TRBV5-6,13,.,CASSLDGEGIQYF
TRBV19,14,.,CASSHPDLQETQYF
TRBV4-1,15,TRBD2,CASSQSSGTSYEQYF
TRBV10-3,15,.,CAISEPEGDNYGYTF
TRBV27,15,TRBD2,CASSSGGASSYEQYF
TRBV29-1,13,TRBD1,CSVRTGGKAEAFF
TRBV6-5,13,.,CASSYSWGAEAFF
TRBV5-5,14,.,CASSSDLTLYGYTF
TRBV19,16,.,CASSMLAEYSNQPQHF
TRBV2,12,.,CASTQGLDTIYF
TRBV11-2,15,.,CASSSSVGGLETQYF
TRBV29-1,11,.,CSVGGSNGYTF
TRBV6-4,17,TRBD1,CASSDDARQGNTGELFF
TRBV6-1,13,.,CASRPGGNTEAFF
TRBV12-2,18,.,CASRLAWLTTGTGDGYTF
TRBV5-6,13,.,CASSLAWSGEQFF
TRBV2,14,.,CASSVSQSTDTRYF
TRBV9,20,.,CASSVAEEGIVGRPPDTQYF
TRBV10-2,15,.,CASKGLSTSTDTQYF
TRBV6-5,13,.,CASSEGRGYGYTF
TRBV12-5,14,.,CASGWPQEHYGYTF
TRBV4-2,15,.,CASSQEPTTNEKLFF
TRBV19,12,.,CASSIRFNEQFF
TRBV25-1,12,.,CASSESQETQYF
TRBV7-2,14,.,CASKRLGAAYEQYF
TRBV6-1,14,.,CASSVGEPGNTIYF
TRBV9,15,.,CASSSPPGSRTEAFF
TRBV13,15,.,CASGRRGRPPDTQYF
TRBV19,15,.,CASSIVGTGLYGYTF
TRBV4-2,17,.,CASSPLKAVENTGELFF
TRBV9,17,TRBD2,CASSDPGEREITDTQYF
TRBV19,12,TRBD2,CASSLAGGEQFF
TRBV6-6,12,.,CASSYSSDEQFF
TRBV4-1,18,TRBD2,CASSQEGTSGRGGGELFF